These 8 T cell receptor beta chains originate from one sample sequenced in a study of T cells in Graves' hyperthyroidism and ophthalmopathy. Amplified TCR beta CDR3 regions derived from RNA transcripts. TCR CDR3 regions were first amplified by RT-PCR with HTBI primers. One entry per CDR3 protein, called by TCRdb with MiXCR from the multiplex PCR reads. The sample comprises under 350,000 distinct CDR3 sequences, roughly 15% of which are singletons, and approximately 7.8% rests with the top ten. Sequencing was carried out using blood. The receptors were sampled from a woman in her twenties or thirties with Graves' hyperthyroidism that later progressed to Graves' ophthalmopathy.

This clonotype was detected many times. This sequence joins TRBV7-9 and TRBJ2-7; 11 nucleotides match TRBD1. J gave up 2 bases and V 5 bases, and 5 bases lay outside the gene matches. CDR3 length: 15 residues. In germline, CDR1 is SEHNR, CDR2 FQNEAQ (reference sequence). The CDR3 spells CASSASGQGAYEQYF. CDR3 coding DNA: TGTGCCAGCAGCGCCTCGGGACAGGGGGCCTACGAGCAGTACTTC.

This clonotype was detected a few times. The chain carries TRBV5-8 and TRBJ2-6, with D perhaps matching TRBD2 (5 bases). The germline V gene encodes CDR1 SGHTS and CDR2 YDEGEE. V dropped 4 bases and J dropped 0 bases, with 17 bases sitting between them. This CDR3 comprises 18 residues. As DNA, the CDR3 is TGTGCCAGCAGCCGAAGGACTGCCCCGATCTCTGGGGCCAACGTCCTGACTTTC. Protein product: CASSRRTAPISGANVLTF.

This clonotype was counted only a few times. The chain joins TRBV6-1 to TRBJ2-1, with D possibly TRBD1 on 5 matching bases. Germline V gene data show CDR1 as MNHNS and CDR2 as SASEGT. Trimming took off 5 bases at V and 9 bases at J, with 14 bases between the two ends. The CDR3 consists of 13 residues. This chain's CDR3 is CASSPQERSEQFF. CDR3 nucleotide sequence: TGTGCCAGCAGTCCACAGGAGCGTAGTGAGCAGTTCTTC.

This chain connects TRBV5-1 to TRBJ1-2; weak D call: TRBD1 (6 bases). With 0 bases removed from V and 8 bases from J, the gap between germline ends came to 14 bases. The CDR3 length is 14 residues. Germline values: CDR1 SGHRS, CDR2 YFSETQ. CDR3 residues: CASSLDLLGAGYTF. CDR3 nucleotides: TGCGCCAGCAGCTTGGATCTCTTGGGGGCCGGCTACACCTTC. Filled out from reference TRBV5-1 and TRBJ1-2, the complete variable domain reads KAGVTQTPRYLIKTRGQQVTLSCSPISGHRSVSWYQQTPGQGLQFLFEYFSETQRNKGNFPGRFSGRQFSNSRSEMNVSTLELGDSALYLCASSLDLLGAGYTFGSGTRLTVV.

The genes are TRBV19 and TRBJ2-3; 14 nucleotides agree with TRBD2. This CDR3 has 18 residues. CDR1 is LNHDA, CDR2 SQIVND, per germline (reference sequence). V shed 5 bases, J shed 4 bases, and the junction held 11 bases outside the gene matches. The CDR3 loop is CASSRGLAGGLVADTQYF. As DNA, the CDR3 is TGTGCCAGTAGTCGTGGACTAGCGGGAGGTTTGGTCGCAGATACGCAGTATTTT.

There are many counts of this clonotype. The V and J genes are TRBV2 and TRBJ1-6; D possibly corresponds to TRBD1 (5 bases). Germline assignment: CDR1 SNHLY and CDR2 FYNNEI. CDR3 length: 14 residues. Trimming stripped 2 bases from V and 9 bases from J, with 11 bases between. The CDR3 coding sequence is TGTGCCAGCAGTGAACGGCAGGGTGGTTCACCCCTCCACTTT. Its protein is CASSERQGGSPLHF.

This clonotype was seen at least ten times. The CDR3 nucleotides read TGTGCCAGCAGTTCACCCACCGCGCCCGTTGGCTACACCTTC. It codes for CASSSPTAPVGYTF. The J gene is TRBJ1-2, the V gene TRBV28; D remains ambiguous. The V and J ends lost 4 bases and 7 bases respectively, with 16 bases between them. CDR1 is MDHEN and CDR2 is SYDVKM in the germline V gene. There are 14 residues in the CDR3.

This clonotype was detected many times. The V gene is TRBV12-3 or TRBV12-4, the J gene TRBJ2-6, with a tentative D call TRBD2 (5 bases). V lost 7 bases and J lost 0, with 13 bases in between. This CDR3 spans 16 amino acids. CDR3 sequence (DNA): TGTGCCAGCACCCCCGGGGAGTACTCTGGGGCCAACGTCCTGACTTTC. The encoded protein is CASTPGEYSGANVLTF.